This TCR beta chain was recovered during a study of blood T cells in healthy people across ages. Study results and caveats: The lack of PBMC sorting stopped any conclusive naive versus antigen-experienced comparison.

A second about 7 to 12 cycle PCR used barcoded and J-beta primers. One entry per CDR3 protein, called by TCRdb with MiXCR from the 5' RACE reads. The sample holds about 1.4 million distinct CDR3 sequences; approximately 59% are singletons and the top ten take about 6.7%. The V segment lost 4 bases and the J segment 1 base; nucleotides outside the gene matches: 11. Germline V lookup: CDR1 LGHDT, CDR2 YNNKEL (reference sequence). CDR3 length: 17 amino acids. Of note for this clonotype: Its cognate antigen is unknown.

V is TRBV3-1 and J is TRBJ1-2; 8 bases agree with TRBD1. This receptor was obtained from a man in his late teens or twenties in good health. Sample: blood. The CDR3 protein is CASSRDRGPSLNYGYTF. The DNA for the CDR3 is TGTGCCAGCAGCCGTGACAGGGGCCCTTCCCTTAACTATGGCTACACCTTC. Full variable domain (outside the CDR3, taken from reference TRBV3-1 and TRBJ1-2): DTAVSQTPKYLVTQMGNDKSIKCEQNLGHDTMYWYKQDSKKFLKIMFSYNNKELIINETVPNRFSPKSPDKAHLNLHINSLELGDSAVYFCASSRDRGPSLNYGYTFGSGTRLTVV.